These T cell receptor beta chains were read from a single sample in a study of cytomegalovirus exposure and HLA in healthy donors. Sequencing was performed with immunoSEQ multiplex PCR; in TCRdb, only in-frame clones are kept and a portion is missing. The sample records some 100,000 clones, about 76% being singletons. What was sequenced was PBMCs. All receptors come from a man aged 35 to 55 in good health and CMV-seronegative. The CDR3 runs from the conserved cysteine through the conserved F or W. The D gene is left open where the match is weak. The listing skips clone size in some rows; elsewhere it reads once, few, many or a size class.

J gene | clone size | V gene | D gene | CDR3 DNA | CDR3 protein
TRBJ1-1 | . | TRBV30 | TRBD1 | TGTGCCTGGAGTGTACAAGGGGGCACGAGTGTAGCTTTCTTT | CAWSVQGGTSVAFF
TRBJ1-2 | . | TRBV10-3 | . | TGTGCCATCAGTGAGTTTGCAGGGTCAAACTATGGCTACACCTTC | CAISEFAGSNYGYTF
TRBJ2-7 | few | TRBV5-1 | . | TGCGCCAGCAGCGCGGACAGCTCCTACGAGCAGTACTTC | CASSADSSYEQYF
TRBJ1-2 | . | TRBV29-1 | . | TGCAGCGTTGAAGACGGACAGAATAACTATGGCTACACCTTC | CSVEDGQNNYGYTF
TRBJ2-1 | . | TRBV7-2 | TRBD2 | TGTGCCAGCAGTCCGGGACTAGCGGGGGGGAATGAGCAGTTCTTC | CASSPGLAGGNEQFF
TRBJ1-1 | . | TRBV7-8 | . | TGTGCCAGCAGCTTAGCGTCCGGGTATAAGTTGAACACTGAAGCTTTCTTT | CASSLASGYKLNTEAFF
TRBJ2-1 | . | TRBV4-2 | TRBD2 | TGTGCCAGCAGCCAAGATCGCGGACAGGGGTATCTAGCGGGGGGGCCTAGGAATGAGCAGTTCTTC | CASSQDRGQGYLAGGPRNEQFF
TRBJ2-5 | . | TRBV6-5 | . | TGTGCCAGCGCCTCAGGGCAGTACTTC | CASASGQYF
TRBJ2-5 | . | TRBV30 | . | TGTGCCTGGAGCTGGGGCCTCCAAGAGACCCAGTACTTC | CAWSWGLQETQYF
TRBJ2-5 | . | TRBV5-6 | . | TGTGCCAGCTTAGGACTGGGGAAAGAGACCCAGTACTTC | CASLGLGKETQYF
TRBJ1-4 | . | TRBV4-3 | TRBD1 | TGCGCCAGCAGTCCTTCAGGGGGCAGAGATGAAAAACTGTTTTTT | CASSPSGGRDEKLFF
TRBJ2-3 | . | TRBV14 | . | TGTGCCAGCAGCCAAGATGGCCATACGCAGTATTTT | CASSQDGHTQYF
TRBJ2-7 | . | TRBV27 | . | TGTGCCAGCCGCGGAGTGAGAGGGCCAGGGGTCCTCTACGAGCAGTACTTC | CASRGVRGPGVLYEQYF
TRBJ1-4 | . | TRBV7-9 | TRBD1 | TGTGCCAGCAGCTACCTCCGGGACAGGGGACGGGAAAAACTGTTTTTT | CASSYLRDRGREKLFF
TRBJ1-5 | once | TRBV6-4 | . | TGTGCCAGCAGTTTCAGTTGGGGAGGGGCCTCTAATCAGCCCCAGCATTTT | CASSFSWGGASNQPQHF
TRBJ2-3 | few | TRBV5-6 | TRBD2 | TGTGCCAGCAGCTTCTTCGGCGGGGGGAAAACGGATACGCAGTATTTT | CASSFFGGGKTDTQYF
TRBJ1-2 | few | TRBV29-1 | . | TGCAGCGTGGGGGGGGTAAGGGACTATGGCTACACCTTC | CSVGGVRDYGYTF
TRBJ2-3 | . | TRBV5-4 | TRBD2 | TGTGCCAGCAGCAGCGGGGGGAATACGCGCGGAACAGATACGCAGTATTTT | CASSSGGNTRGTDTQYF
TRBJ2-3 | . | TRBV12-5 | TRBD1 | TGTGCTAGTGCCAGGGACAGGGGGCGGACAGATACGCAGTATTTT | CASARDRGRTDTQYF
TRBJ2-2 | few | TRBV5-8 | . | TGTGCCAGCAGCTTCCGAGTTCCAACCGGGGAGCTGTTTTTT | CASSFRVPTGELFF
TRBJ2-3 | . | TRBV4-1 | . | TGCGCCAGCAGCCAACCTACTAGCACAGATACGCAGTATTTT | CASSQPTSTDTQYF
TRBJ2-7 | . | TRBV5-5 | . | TGTGCCAGCAGCTTATGGACAGACGAGCAGTACTTC | CASSLWTDEQYF
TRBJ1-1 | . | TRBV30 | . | TGTGCCGGTGGGAGAATGAACACTGAAGCTTTCTTT | CAGGRMNTEAFF
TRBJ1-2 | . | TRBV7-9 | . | TGTTCCAGCAGCCCCCGAAGCGATGGCCGGTATGGCTACACCTTC | CSSSPRSDGRYGYTF
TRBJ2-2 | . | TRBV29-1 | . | TGCAGCGTTGTTTTTTTTAATACAGGGTTGGCCGGGGAGCTGTTTTTT | CSVVFFNTGLAGELFF
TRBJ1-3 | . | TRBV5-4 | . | TGTGCCAGCAGCCGAAAATCCGAGAGCTCTGGAAACACCATATATTTT | CASSRKSESSGNTIYF
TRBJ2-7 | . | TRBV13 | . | TGTGCCAGCAGCTTAGGCCTAGGGGTAGCCTACGAGCAGTACTTC | CASSLGLGVAYEQYF
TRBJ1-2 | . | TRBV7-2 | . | TGTGCCAGCAGCTTAGGCAGGGACTATGGCTACACCTTC | CASSLGRDYGYTF
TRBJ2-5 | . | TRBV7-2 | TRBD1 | TGTGCCAGCAGCTCCGGGACAGGGACTGGGGAGACCCAGTACTTC | CASSSGTGTGETQYF
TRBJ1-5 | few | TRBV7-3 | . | TGTGCCAGCAGCGCAGGGGTAGGTCAGCCCCAGCATTTT | CASSAGVGQPQHF
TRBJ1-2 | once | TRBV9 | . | TGTGCCAGCAGCGTAGTGGGCAGTGCGGGACCTGCTAACTATGGCTACACCTTC | CASSVVGSAGPANYGYTF
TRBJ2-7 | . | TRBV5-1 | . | TGCGCCAGCAGCTTGGATAGTCAGGGGACCGAGCAGTACTTC | CASSLDSQGTEQYF
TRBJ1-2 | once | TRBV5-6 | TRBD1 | TGTGCCAGCACCTCACAGGGGACCTATGGCTACACCTTC | CASTSQGTYGYTF
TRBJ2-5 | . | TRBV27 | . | TGTGCCAGCAGTTTATTCAGGGCAGACCAAGAGACCCAGTACTTC | CASSLFRADQETQYF
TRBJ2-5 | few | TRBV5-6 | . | TGTGCCAGCAGCTCGCGGGGGCGCGGTCAAGAGACCCAGTACTTC | CASSSRGRGQETQYF
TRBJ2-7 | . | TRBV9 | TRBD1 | TGTGCCAGCAGCGTAGGACAGGGGGCAACCTACGAGCAGTACTTC | CASSVGQGATYEQYF
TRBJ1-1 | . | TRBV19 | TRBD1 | TGTGCCACCAAGGGACAGGGAGACACTGAAGCTTTCTTT | CATKGQGDTEAFF
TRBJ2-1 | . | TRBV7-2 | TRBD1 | TGTGCCAGCAGCTTATTGGGACAGGGGTCCGGGGGGGAGCAGTTCTTC | CASSLLGQGSGGEQFF
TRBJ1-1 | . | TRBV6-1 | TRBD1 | TGTGCCAGCAGCTCGGCGACAGGGGGTGCTGAAGCTTTCTTT | CASSSATGGAEAFF
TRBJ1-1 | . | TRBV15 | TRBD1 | TGTGCCACCAGCAGAGATAGAGGGTGGGGACAGAACCTTGAAGCTTTCTTT | CATSRDRGWGQNLEAFF
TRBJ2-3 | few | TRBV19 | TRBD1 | TGTGCCAGTAGTATAATGACAGGGATAGATACGCAGTATTTT | CASSIMTGIDTQYF
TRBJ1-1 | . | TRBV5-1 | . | TGCGCCAGCAGCTTCCTATCGGCCGGGGGAGCTGAAGCTTTCTTT | CASSFLSAGGAEAFF
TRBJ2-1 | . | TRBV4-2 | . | TGTGCCAGCAGCCCACGGGCGGGGGAGCAGTTCTTC | CASSPRAGEQFF
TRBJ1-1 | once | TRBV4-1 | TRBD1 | TGCGCCAGCAGCCAAGATCCATGGACAGGGAACACTGAAGCTTTCTTT | CASSQDPWTGNTEAFF
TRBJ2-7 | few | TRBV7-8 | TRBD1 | TGTGCCAGCAGCCCGGGGACAGGGGCCAACGAGCAGTACTTC | CASSPGTGANEQYF
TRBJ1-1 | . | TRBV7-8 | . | TGTGCCAGCAGCTTAGAGGTGTGGGCCGGGACTCCTGAAGCTTTCTTT | CASSLEVWAGTPEAFF
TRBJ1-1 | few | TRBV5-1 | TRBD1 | TGCGCCAGCAGCCCGGGACAGCTTACCACTGAAGCTTTCTTT | CASSPGQLTTEAFF